This TCR beta chain was obtained from a study of blood T cell repertoires in COVID-19. Study background: From T cells, B-cell-depleted T cells, or PBMCs came the material, which was cDNA or gDNA.

This CDR3 contains 13 residues. V shed 2 bases, J shed 6 bases, and the junction held 0 bases outside the gene matches. Germline lookup yields CDR1 MNHEY and CDR2 SMNVEV (reference sequence). Sequenced by immunoSEQ multiplex PCR; TCRdb stores in-frame clones only, minus some. The table has around 170,000 clones, around 84% seen once; the top ten hold roughly 7.3%. This chain connects TRBV27 to TRBJ1-5; 8 bases map to TRBD1. The clonotype was recovered from a woman aged 50 to 60 who had recovered from COVID-19. Sequencing was carried out using PBMCs or T cells enriched from blood (not recorded which). The CDR3: CASSLDRGQPQHF. The CDR3 DNA reads TGTGCCAGCAGTTTAGACAGGGGTCAGCCCCAGCATTTT.